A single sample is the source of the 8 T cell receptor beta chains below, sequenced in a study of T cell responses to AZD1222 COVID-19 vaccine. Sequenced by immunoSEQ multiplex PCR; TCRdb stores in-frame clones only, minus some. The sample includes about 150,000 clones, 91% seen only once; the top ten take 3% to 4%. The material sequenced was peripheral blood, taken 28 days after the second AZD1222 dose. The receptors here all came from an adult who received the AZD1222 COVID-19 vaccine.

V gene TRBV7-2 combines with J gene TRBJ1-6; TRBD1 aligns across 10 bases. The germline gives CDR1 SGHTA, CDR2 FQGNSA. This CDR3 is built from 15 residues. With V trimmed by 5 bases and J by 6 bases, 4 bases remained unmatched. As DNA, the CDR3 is TGTGCCAGCAGCAAGGGGACAGGGGTTAATTCACCCCTCCACTTT. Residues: CASSKGTGVNSPLHF.

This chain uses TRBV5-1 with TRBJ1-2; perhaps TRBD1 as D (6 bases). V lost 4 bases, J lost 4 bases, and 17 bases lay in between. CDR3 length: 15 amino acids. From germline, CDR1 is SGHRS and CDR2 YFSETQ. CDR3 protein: CASSPGARISYGYTF. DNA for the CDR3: TGCGCCAGCAGCCCAGGGGCCCGGATCAGCTATGGCTACACCTTC.

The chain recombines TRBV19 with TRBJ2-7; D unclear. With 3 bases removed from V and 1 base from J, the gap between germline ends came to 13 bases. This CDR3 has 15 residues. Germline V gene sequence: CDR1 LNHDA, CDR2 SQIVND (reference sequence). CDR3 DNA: TGTGCCAGTAGTATCAGCCCCGATGTTTCCTACGAGCAGTACTTC. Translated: CASSISPDVSYEQYF.

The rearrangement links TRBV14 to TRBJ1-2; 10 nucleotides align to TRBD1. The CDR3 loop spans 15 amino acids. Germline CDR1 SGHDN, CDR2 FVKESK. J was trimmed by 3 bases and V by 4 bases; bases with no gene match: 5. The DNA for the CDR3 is TGTGCCAGCAGCCCCGGGGGACAGGGGTACTATGGCTACACCTTC. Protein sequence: CASSPGGQGYYGYTF.

As DNA, the CDR3 is TGTGCCAGCAGTGGCCGGGACGGACTCAATCAGCCCCAGCATTTT. Its translation: CASSGRDGLNQPQHF. The chain has TRBV25-1 and TRBJ1-5; TRBD1 is a possible D gene (5 bases). The CDR3 is made up of 15 amino acids. Germline values: CDR1 MGHDK, CDR2 SYGVNS. With 4 bases removed from V and 3 bases from J, the gap between germline ends came to 13 bases.

The CDR3 DNA is TGTGCCAGCAGTCTTCCACCGAGCTCCTACAATGAGCAGTTCTTC. This encodes CASSLPPSSYNEQFF. The chain has TRBV28 and TRBJ2-1; D is unclear. V lost 5 bases and J lost 0, with 11 bases in between. CDR3 length equals 15 residues. Per the germline V gene, CDR1 is MDHEN and CDR2 is SYDVKM.

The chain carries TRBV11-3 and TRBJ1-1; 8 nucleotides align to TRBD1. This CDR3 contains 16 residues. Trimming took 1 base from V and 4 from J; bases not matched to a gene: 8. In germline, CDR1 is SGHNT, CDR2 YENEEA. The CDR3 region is CASSLGETGVGTEAFF. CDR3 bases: TGTGCCAGCAGCTTAGGAGAGACAGGGGTCGGCACTGAAGCTTTCTTT.

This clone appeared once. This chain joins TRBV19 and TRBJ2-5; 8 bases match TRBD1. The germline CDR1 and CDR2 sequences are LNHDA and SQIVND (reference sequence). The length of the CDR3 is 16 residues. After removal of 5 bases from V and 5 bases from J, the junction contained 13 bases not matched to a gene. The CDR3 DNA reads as TGTGCCAGTAGTTCCATAGATCAGGGGGCACGGGAGACCCAGTACTTC. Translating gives CASSSIDQGARETQYF. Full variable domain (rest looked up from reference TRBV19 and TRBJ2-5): DGGITQSPKYLFRKEGQNVTLSCEQNLNHDAMYWYRQDPGQGLRLIYYSQIVNDFQKGDIAEGYSVSREKKESFPLTVTSAQKNPTAFYLCASSSIDQGARETQYFGPGTRLLVL.